What follows are 15 T cell receptor beta chains derived from one specimen sequenced in a study of T cells after posttransplantation cyclophosphamide. The naive gate required viable CD3+CD4+ or CD3+CD8+ cells with CCR7+CD45RA+CD45RO-CD95-CD27+CD28+ phenotype. Sequenced by immunoSEQ multiplex PCR; TCRdb stores in-frame clones only, minus some. The table records about 16,000 clones, 94% of them present only once. The sequenced sample consisted of naive CD4+ T cells sorted from blood. The receptors stem from a woman in her forties or fifties in good health and a related stem cell transplant donor.

The rearrangement uses TRBV6-1 and TRBJ1-5; 9 bases are shared with TRBD1. J was trimmed by 7 bases and V by 4 bases; bases with no gene match: 8. Germline lookup yields CDR1 MNHNS and CDR2 SASEGT. The CDR3 is 15 residues long. The CDR3 spells CASSGEDRGGQPQHF. The CDR3 DNA reads as TGTGCCAGCAGTGGGGAGGACAGGGGAGGGCAGCCCCAGCATTTT.

The V and J genes are TRBV28 and TRBJ1-1; D is unclear. There are 19 residues in the CDR3. V shed 6 bases and J shed 1 base, with 27 bases lying between them. CDR1 is MDHEN and CDR2 is SYDVKM in the germline V gene. The chain's CDR3 is CASSHGRAQRRSGNTEAFF. CDR3 sequence (DNA): TGTGCCAGCAGCCATGGGAGGGCACAACGGCGGTCTGGGAACACTGAAGCTTTCTTT.

This clone was picked up one time. This sequence joins TRBV27 and TRBJ1-3; D is uncertain. Trimming stripped 7 bases from V and 7 bases from J, with 14 bases between. This CDR3 comprises 13 residues. The V gene's germline CDR1 is MNHEY and CDR2 SMNVEV (reference sequence). The CDR3 here is CASKRDIRNTIYF. The CDR3 bases are TGTGCCAGCAAGAGGGATATTAGGAACACCATATATTTT.

CDR3 amino acids: CASSWGGGQPQHF. Here the CDR3 DNA reads TGTGCCAGCAGTTGGGGAGGGGGTCAGCCCCAGCATTTT. The chain has TRBV6-5 and TRBJ1-5; possible D gene TRBD1, 6 bases. Trimming took off 4 bases at V and 6 bases at J, with 10 bases between the two ends. This CDR3 is built from 13 residues. CDR1 is MNHEY and CDR2 is SVGAGI in the germline V gene.

In its sample, this clone was seen once. V and J are TRBV27 and TRBJ2-7; maybe TRBD2 (6 bases). The CDR3 contains 13 residues. V lost 7 bases and J 5 bases, leaving 15 bases between the germline ends. Germline loops: CDR1 MNHEY, CDR2 SMNVEV (reference sequence). CDR3 in amino acids: CASMSGLGNEQYF. CDR3 bases: TGTGCCAGCATGTCGGGACTGGGGAACGAGCAGTACTTC.

CDR3 nucleotide sequence: TGTGCCAGCAGTGGCAGGACAGGGTCCTACGAGCAGTACTTC. Protein: CASSGRTGSYEQYF. The chain combines TRBV6-5 with TRBJ2-7; TRBD1 matches 8 bases. The CDR3 contains 14 residues. CDR1 and CDR2 from the germline V gene are MNHEY and SVGAGI. V dropped 5 bases and J dropped 1; count of bases not matched to a gene: 4.

This clone showed up just once. This rearrangement joins TRBV4-2 to TRBJ2-7; 7 positions match TRBD1. V was pared by 4 bases and J by 6 bases, with 9 bases of the junction left unmatched. The CDR3 is made up of 14 amino acids. Germline V gene lookup returns CDR1 LGHNA and CDR2 YNFKEQ. The CDR3: CASSLQGSGGEQYF. CDR3 nucleotides: TGTGCCAGCAGCCTACAGGGATCAGGGGGCGAGCAGTACTTC.

This chain uses TRBV6-1 with TRBJ2-7; 8 bases align to TRBD1. Germline CDR1 reads MNHNS; CDR2 reads SASEGT. Trimming cost V 6 bases and J 0 bases; bases outside gene matches: 4. The CDR3 runs to 14 residues. This chain's CDR3 is CASRGQASSYEQYF. CDR3 in DNA: TGTGCCAGCAGGGGACAGGCCAGCTCCTACGAGCAGTACTTC.

The chain carries TRBV11-2 and TRBJ1-1; maybe TRBD1 (6 bases). There are 14 residues in the CDR3. The germline V gene has CDR1 SGHAT and CDR2 FQNNGV. V gave up 0 bases and J gave up 5 bases, with 10 bases separating them. The CDR3 reads CASSLEGASTEAFF. CDR3 sequence (DNA): TGTGCCAGCAGCTTAGAGGGGGCTAGTACTGAAGCTTTCTTT.

This chain connects TRBV9 to TRBJ1-1, with a tentative D call TRBD1 (6 bases). Trimming removed 2 bases from V and 1 base from J, with 9 bases in between. CDR1 and CDR2 from the germline V gene are SGDLS and YYNGEE. This CDR3 is built from 14 residues. The CDR3 nucleotides are TGTGCCAGCAGCGTCCGAGGGGGGAACACTGAAGCTTTCTTT. It yields the protein CASSVRGGNTEAFF. The whole variable domain, remainder taken from reference TRBV9 and TRBJ1-1, is DSGVTQTPKHLITATGQRVTLRCSPRSGDLSVYWYQQSLDQGLQFLIQYYNGEERAKGNILERFSAQQFPDLHSELNLSSLELGDSALYFCASSVRGGNTEAFFGQGTRLTVV.

CDR3 amino acids: CASSPPGLDGYTF. CDR3 in DNA: TGTGCCAGCAGCCCACCGGGACTCGATGGCTACACCTTC. The chain has TRBV7-3 and TRBJ1-2; D might be TRBD1 (5 bases). The CDR3 length is 13 residues. The V end lost 5 bases, the J end lost 6 bases, and 13 bases lay between the germline ends. Germline V gene lookup returns CDR1 SGHTA and CDR2 FQGTGA.

The chain has TRBV30 and TRBJ2-1, with D unresolved. V was pared by 3 bases and J by 9 bases, with 15 bases between. The length of the CDR3 is 13 residues. Germline-derived CDR1 and CDR2 are GTSNPN and SVGIG (reference sequence). DNA for the CDR3: TGTGCCTGGAGCGGTCAGGCCCTCTCTGAGCAGTTCTTC. Protein sequence: CAWSGQALSEQFF.

A word on this clone: One end of the junction is discordant with germline, which a read error may explain. Other DNA variants within this sample encode the same CDR3. The chain employs TRBV5-5 and TRBJ1-2; tentatively, D is TRBD1 (5 bases). The germline V gene encodes CDR1 SGHKS and CDR2 YYEKEE (reference sequence). The CDR3 sequence is 15 residues long. Here the CDR3 DNA reads TGTGCTAGCAGCTTAAAGGTTCAGGACATCTATGGCTACACCTTC. Translation: CASSLKVQDIYGYTF. The full variable domain, its missing parts supplied by reference TRBV5-5 and TRBJ1-2, is DAGVTQSPTHLIKTRGQQVTLRCSPISGHKSVSWYQQVLGQGPQFIFQYYEKEERGRGNFPDRFSARQFPNYSSELNVNALLLGDSALYLCASSLKVQDIYGYTFGSGTRLTVV.

This chain connects TRBV7-9 to TRBJ1-4; TRBD1 matches at 7 bases. The CDR3 totals 16 residues. After removal of 4 bases from V and 12 bases from J, the junction contained 17 bases not matched to a gene. Germline V gives CDR1 SEHNR, CDR2 FQNEAQ (reference sequence). CDR3 in amino acids: CASSSPSGTAVPELFF. The CDR3 nucleotides are TGTGCCAGCAGCTCTCCCTCCGGGACAGCGGTCCCTGAACTGTTTTTT. The full variable domain, completed using reference TRBV7-9 and TRBJ1-4, is DTGVSQNPRHKITKRGQNVTFRCDPISEHNRLYWYRQTLGQGPEFLTYFQNEAQLEKSRLLSDRFSAERPKGSFSTLEIQRTEQGDSAMYLCASSSPSGTAVPELFFGSGTQLSVL.

In nucleotides, the CDR3 is TGTGCCAGCAGCCCGGGACAGGTGAACACCGGGGAGCTGTTTTTT. Its protein is CASSPGQVNTGELFF. This chain links TRBV7-3 with TRBJ2-2, with TRBD1 identical over 8 bases. The germline V gene encodes CDR1 SGHTA and CDR2 FQGTGA. This CDR3 is 15 amino acids long. V trimming: 5 bases; J trimming: 1 base; junction bases outside the gene matches: 3. The full variable domain, in which reference TRBV7-3 and TRBJ2-2 provide the parts outside the CDR3, is GAGVSQTPSNKVTEKGKYVELRCDPISGHTALYWYRQSLGQGPEFLIYFQGTGAADDSGLPNDRFFAVRPEGSVSTLKIQRTERGDSAVYLCASSPGQVNTGELFFGEGSRLTVL.